Listed below are T cell receptor beta chains from one sample, sequenced in a study of cytomegalovirus exposure and HLA in healthy donors. Only in-frame clones appear in the TCRdb table, and some are missing; sequencing was by immunoSEQ multiplex PCR. This table has over 150,000 clones, less than 85% appearing once. Sequencing used PBMCs. The receptors come from a man between 18 and 29 years old in good health and CMV-seronegative. CDR3s include the opening cysteine and the closing phenylalanine or tryptophan. The D gene is left open where the match is weak. Expanded clones are given a class, and other clones once, few, many or no size at all.

clone size: -; V gene: TRBV2; D gene: TRBD1; J gene: TRBJ2-7; CDR3 protein: CASSPARQGSYEQYF; CDR3 DNA: TGTGCCAGCAGTCCCGCGAGACAGGGTTCCTACGAGCAGTACTTC
clone size: -; V gene: TRBV7-2; D gene: -; J gene: TRBJ2-1; CDR3 protein: CASNRLAHEQFF; CDR3 DNA: TGTGCCAGCAACCGACTTGCCCATGAGCAGTTCTTC
clone size: -; V gene: TRBV5-1; D gene: TRBD1; J gene: TRBJ2-5; CDR3 protein: CASSDLGQGAIETQYF; CDR3 DNA: TGCGCCAGCAGCGATTTAGGACAGGGGGCTATAGAGACCCAGTACTTC
clone size: -; V gene: TRBV29-1; D gene: -; J gene: TRBJ1-2; CDR3 protein: CSVGTPYGYTF; CDR3 DNA: TGCAGCGTTGGTACACCTTATGGCTACACCTTC
clone size: -; V gene: TRBV14; D gene: -; J gene: TRBJ2-2; CDR3 protein: CASSQDLAGGELFF; CDR3 DNA: TGTGCCAGCAGCCAAGATCTTGCAGGCGGGGAGCTGTTTTTT
clone size: -; V gene: TRBV5-4; D gene: -; J gene: TRBJ2-2; CDR3 protein: CASSLAGIAAGELFF; CDR3 DNA: TGTGCCAGCAGCTTGGCAGGGATTGCCGCCGGGGAGCTGTTTTTT
clone size: -; V gene: TRBV7-9; D gene: TRBD1; J gene: TRBJ2-7; CDR3 protein: CASSSGTAAYEQYF; CDR3 DNA: TGTGCCAGCAGCTCCGGGACAGCAGCTTACGAGCAGTACTTC
clone size: -; V gene: TRBV28; D gene: -; J gene: TRBJ1-6; CDR3 protein: CASSFSDRRYSPLHF; CDR3 DNA: TGTGCCAGCAGTTTTTCCGACAGGCGCTATTCACCCCTCCACTTT
clone size: -; V gene: TRBV4-1; D gene: TRBD1; J gene: TRBJ2-4; CDR3 protein: CASSQTRDRGPHIQYF; CDR3 DNA: TGCGCCAGCAGCCAAACCCGGGACAGGGGGCCTCACATTCAGTACTTC
clone size: once; V gene: TRBV27; D gene: TRBD1; J gene: TRBJ2-7; CDR3 protein: CASRRQGIAYEQYF; CDR3 DNA: TGTGCCAGCAGAAGACAGGGTATTGCCTACGAGCAGTACTTC
clone size: -; V gene: TRBV4-1; D gene: TRBD1; J gene: TRBJ2-1; CDR3 protein: CASSLKTGHEQFF; CDR3 DNA: TGCGCCAGCAGCCTGAAGACAGGGCATGAGCAGTTCTTC
clone size: -; V gene: TRBV9; D gene: -; J gene: TRBJ1-6; CDR3 protein: CASSVDVRGGSAHNSPLHF; CDR3 DNA: TGTGCCAGCAGCGTAGACGTGCGGGGTGGGTCCGCTCATAATTCACCCCTCCACTTT
clone size: -; V gene: TRBV9; D gene: TRBD1; J gene: TRBJ1-6; CDR3 protein: CASSPWDRANSPLHF; CDR3 DNA: TGTGCCAGCAGCCCTTGGGACAGGGCGAATTCACCCCTCCACTTT
clone size: -; V gene: TRBV7-8; D gene: -; J gene: TRBJ2-3; CDR3 protein: CASSLPGGADTQYF; CDR3 DNA: TGTGCCAGCAGCCTTCCGGGGGGCGCAGATACGCAGTATTTT
clone size: -; V gene: TRBV5-1; D gene: TRBD1; J gene: TRBJ1-2; CDR3 protein: CASSPSGQPNYGYTF; CDR3 DNA: TGCGCCAGCAGCCCCTCGGGACAGCCGAACTATGGCTACACCTTC
clone size: -; V gene: TRBV4-2; D gene: TRBD1; J gene: TRBJ1-4; CDR3 protein: CASSQQPGQGHEKLFF; CDR3 DNA: TGTGCCAGCAGCCAACAACCGGGACAGGGTCATGAAAAACTGTTTTTT